This T cell receptor beta chain was sequenced during a study of metastatic and nonmetastatic thyroid tumors. The overall study: Comparison of repertoires was carried out across blood and tumor or nodule tissue from malignant and benign thyroid patients.

Per the germline V gene, CDR1 is GTSNPN and CDR2 is SVGIG (reference sequence). This CDR3 is built from 10 residues. V lost 8 bases and J 6 bases, leaving 10 bases between the germline ends. Within the sample, this clone is medium-sized. The antigen is not known. Findings of the study overall: Reportedly, malignant thyroid tumors had significantly higher TCR beta diversity than benign nodules, in blood and tumor.

Methods used by the authors: The study took CDR3 differences across clinicopathological groups and made a distant-metastasis classifier for papillary thyroid cancer from them. TCRdb redid the clone calls on the PCR reads using MiXCR. The V and J calls and clone size come from TCRdb's table, not from the authors' own analysis. The sample consists of about 9,000 clones, approximately 14% of them appearing once. No patient received treatment before thyroid surgery. The sequence derives from a female donor with papillary thyroid cancer or a benign thyroid nodule (not recorded which). Some clones in this sample may be carry-over from other donors' samples. This sequence joins TRBV30 and TRBJ1-2; D remains ambiguous. Sequencing input: blood. CDR3 sequence (DNA): TGTGCCGCTATGCCTAATGGCTACACCTTC. It is translated as CAAMPNGYTF.